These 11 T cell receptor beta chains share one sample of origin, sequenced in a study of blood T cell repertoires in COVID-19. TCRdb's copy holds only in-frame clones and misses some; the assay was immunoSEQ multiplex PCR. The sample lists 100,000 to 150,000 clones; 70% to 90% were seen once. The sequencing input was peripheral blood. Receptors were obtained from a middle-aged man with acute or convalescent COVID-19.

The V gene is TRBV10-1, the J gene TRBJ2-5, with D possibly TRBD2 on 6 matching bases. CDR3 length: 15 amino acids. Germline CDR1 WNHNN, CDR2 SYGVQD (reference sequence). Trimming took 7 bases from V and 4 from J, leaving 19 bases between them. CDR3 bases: TGCGCCAGCATCGTTGGGGCGGGAAGACCAGAGACCCAGTACTTC. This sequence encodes CASIVGAGRPETQYF.

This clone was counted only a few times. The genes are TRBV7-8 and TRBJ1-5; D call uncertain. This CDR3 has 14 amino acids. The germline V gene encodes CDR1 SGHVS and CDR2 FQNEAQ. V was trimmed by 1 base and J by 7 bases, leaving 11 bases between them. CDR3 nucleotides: TGTGCCAGCAGCTTAGATTCAGGCCTACAGCCCCAGCATTTT. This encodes CASSLDSGLQPQHF.

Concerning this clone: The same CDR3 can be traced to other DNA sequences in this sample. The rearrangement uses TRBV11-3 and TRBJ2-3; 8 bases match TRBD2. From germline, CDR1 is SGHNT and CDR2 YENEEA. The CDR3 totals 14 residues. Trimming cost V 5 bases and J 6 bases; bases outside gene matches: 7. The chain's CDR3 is CASSPTGGTDTQYF. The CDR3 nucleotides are TGTGCCAGCAGCCCCACGGGGGGGACCGATACGCAGTATTTT.

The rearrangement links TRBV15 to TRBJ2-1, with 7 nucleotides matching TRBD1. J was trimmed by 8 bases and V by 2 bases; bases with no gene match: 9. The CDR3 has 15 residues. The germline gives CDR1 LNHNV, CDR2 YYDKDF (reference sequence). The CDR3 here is CATSRQGERNDEQFF. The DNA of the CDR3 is TGTGCCACCAGCAGACAGGGGGAAAGGAACGATGAGCAGTTCTTC.

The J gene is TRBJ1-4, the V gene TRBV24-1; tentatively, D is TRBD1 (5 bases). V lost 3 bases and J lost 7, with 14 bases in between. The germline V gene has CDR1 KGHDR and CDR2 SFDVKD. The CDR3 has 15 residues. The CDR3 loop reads CATSDPRGSGEKLFF. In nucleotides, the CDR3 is TGTGCCACCAGTGATCCTAGGGGATCTGGTGAAAAACTGTTTTTT.

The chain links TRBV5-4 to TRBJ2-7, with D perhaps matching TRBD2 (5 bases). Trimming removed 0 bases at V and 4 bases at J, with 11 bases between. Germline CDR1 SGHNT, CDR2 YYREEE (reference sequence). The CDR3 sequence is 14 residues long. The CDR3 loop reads CASSLGGVAYEQYF. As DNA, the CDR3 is TGTGCCAGCAGCTTGGGGGGAGTGGCGTACGAGCAGTACTTC.

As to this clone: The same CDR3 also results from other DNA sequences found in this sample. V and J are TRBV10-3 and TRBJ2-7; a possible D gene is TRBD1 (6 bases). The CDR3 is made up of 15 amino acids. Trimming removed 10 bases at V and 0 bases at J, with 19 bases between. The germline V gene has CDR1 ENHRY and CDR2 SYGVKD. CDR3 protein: CATSLDRGSSYEQYF. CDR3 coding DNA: TGTGCCACTTCCTTGGATAGGGGGAGCTCCTACGAGCAGTACTTC.

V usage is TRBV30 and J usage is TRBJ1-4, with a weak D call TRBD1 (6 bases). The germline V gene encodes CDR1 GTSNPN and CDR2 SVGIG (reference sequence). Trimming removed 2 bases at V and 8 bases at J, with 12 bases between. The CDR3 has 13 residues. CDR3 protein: CAWSRYRVEKLFF. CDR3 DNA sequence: TGTGCCTGGAGTCGGTACAGGGTCGAAAAACTGTTTTTT. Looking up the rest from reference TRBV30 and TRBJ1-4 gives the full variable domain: SQTIHQWPATLVQPVGSPLSLECTVEGTSNPNLYWYRQAAGRGLQLLFYSVGIGQISSEVPQNLSASRPQDRQFILSSKKLLLSDSGFYLCAWSRYRVEKLFFGSGTQLSVL.

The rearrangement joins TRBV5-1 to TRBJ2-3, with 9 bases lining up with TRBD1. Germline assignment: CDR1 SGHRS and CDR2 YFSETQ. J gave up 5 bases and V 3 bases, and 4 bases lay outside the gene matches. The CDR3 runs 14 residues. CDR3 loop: CASSSGQGRDTQYF. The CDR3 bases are TGCGCCAGCAGCTCCGGACAGGGGAGAGATACGCAGTATTTT.

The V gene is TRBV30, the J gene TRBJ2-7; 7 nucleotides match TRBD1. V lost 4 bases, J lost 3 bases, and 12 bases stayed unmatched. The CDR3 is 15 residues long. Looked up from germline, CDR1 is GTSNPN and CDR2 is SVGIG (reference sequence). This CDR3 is CAWTYTPGGIYEQYF. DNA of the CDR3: TGTGCCTGGACCTATACGCCAGGGGGAATCTACGAGCAGTACTTC.

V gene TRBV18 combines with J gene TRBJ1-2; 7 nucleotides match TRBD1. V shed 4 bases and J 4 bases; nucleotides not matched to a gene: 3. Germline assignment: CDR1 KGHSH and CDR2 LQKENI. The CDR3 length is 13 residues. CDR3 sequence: CASSQDRVYGYTF. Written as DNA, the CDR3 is TGTGCCAGCTCACAAGACAGGGTCTATGGCTACACCTTC.